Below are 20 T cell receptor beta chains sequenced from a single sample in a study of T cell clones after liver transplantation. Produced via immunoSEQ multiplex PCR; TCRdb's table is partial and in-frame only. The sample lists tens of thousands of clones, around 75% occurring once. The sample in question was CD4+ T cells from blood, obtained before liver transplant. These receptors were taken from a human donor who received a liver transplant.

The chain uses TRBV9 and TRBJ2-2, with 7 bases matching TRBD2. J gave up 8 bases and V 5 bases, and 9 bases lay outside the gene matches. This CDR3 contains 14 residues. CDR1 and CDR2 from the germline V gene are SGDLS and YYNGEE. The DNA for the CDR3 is TGTGCCAGCAGATTGGCGGGGGAAGGGGGGGAGCTGTTTTTT. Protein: CASRLAGEGGELFF.

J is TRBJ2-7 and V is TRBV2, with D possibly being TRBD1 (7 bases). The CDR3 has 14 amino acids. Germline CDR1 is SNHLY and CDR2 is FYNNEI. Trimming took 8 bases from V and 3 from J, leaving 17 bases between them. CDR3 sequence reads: CASGGGQGGYEQYF. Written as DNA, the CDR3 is TGTGCCAGCGGGGGCGGGCAGGGGGGCTACGAGCAGTACTTC.

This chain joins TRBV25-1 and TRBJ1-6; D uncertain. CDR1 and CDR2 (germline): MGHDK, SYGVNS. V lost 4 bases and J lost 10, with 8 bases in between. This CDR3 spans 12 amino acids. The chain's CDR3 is CASSGPLSPLHF. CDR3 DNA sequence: TGTGCCAGCAGTGGGCCTTTATCACCCCTCCACTTT.

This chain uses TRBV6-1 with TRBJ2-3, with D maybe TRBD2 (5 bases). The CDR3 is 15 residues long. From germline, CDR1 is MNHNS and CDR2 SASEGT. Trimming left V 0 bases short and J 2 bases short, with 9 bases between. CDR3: CASSEASGSTDTQYF. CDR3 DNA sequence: TGTGCCAGCAGTGAAGCGAGCGGTTCCACAGATACGCAGTATTTT.

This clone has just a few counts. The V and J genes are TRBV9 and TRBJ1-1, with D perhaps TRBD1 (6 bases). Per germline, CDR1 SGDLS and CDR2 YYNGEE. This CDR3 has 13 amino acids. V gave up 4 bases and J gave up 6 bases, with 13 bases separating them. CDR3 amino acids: CASSSRWGPEAFF. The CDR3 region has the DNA TGTGCCAGCAGCTCAAGGTGGGGGCCTGAAGCTTTCTTT.

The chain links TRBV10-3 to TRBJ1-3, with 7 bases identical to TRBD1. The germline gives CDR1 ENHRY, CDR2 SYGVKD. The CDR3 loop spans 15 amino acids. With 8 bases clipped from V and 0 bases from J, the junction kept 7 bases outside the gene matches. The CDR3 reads CAISDRASSGNTIYF. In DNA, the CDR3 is TGTGCCATCTCCGACAGGGCGAGCTCTGGAAACACCATATATTTT.

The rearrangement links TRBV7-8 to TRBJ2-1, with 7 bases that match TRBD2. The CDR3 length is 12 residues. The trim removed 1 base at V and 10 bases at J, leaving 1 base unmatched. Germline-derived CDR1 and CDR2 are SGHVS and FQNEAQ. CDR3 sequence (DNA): TGTGCCAGCAGCTTAGTTAGCGGGGAGCAGTTCTTC. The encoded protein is CASSLVSGEQFF.

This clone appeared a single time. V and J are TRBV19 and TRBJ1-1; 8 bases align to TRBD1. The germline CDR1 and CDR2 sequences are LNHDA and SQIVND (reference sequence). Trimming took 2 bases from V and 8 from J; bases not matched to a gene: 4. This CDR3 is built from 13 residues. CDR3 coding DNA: TGTGCCAGTAGTATACAAGGACAGGGAGAAGCTTTCTTT. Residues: CASSIQGQGEAFF.

The CDR3 DNA is TGTGCCAGCAGCCAGTTAGCGGGGGGGAACACCGGGGAGCTGTTTTTT. Translating gives CASSQLAGGNTGELFF. This sequence joins TRBV11-3 and TRBJ2-2; 10 bases fit TRBD2. The CDR3 length is 16 residues. Per the germline V gene, CDR1 is SGHNT and CDR2 is YENEEA. V dropped 5 bases and J dropped 1; count of bases not matched to a gene: 4.

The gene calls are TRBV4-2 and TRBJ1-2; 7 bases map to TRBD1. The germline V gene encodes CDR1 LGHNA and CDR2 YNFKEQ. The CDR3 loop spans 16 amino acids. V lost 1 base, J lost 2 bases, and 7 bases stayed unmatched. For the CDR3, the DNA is TGTGCCAGCAGCCAAGTTGGGACAGAGCGAAACTATGGCTACACCTTC. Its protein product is CASSQVGTERNYGYTF.

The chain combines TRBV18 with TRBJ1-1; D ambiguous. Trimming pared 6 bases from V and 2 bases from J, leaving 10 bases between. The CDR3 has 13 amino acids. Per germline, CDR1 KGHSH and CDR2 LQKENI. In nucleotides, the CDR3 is TGTGCCAGCTCCCCCGGCGGTAACACTGAAGCTTTCTTT. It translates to CASSPGGNTEAFF.

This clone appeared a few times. CDR3 bases: TGCGCCAGCCGCCGCGGACTAGGGGGACCAGATACGCAGTATTTT. It specifies CASRRGLGGPDTQYF. This chain connects TRBV5-1 to TRBJ2-3; D may be TRBD2 (7 bases). The CDR3 spans 15 residues. The V gene's germline CDR1 is SGHRS and CDR2 YFSETQ. Trimming left V 7 bases short and J 4 bases short, with 19 bases between.

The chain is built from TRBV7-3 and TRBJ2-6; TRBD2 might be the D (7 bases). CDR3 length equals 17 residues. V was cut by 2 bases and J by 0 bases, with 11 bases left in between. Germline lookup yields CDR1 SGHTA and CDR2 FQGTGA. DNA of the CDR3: TGTGCCAGCAGCTTAGGGGGGGCCGGCTCTGGGGCCAACGTCCTGACTTTC. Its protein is CASSLGGAGSGANVLTF.

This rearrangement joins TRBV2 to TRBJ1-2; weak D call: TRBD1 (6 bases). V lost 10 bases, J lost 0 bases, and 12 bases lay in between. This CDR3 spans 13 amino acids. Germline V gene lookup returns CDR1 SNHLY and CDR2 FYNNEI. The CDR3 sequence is CATLGTTNYGYTF. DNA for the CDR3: TGTGCCACACTAGGGACAACTAACTATGGCTACACCTTC.

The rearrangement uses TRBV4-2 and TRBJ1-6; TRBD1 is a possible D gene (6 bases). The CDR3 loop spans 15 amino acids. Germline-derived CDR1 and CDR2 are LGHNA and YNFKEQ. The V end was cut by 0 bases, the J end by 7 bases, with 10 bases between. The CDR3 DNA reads TGTGCCAGCAGCCAAGACCGGGACAAGAATTCACCCCTCCACTTT. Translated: CASSQDRDKNSPLHF.

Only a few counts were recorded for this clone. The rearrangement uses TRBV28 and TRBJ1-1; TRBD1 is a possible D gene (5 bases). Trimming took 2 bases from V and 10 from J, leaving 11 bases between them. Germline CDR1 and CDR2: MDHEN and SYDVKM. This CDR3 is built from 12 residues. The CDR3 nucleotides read TGTGCCAGCAGTTTAGGGGGGTATCGAGCTTTCTTT. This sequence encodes CASSLGGYRAFF.

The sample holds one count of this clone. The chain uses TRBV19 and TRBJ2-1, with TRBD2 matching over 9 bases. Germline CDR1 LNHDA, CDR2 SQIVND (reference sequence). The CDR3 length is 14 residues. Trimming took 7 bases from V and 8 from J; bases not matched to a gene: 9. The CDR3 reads CASKVAGGPHEQFF. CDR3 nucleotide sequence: TGTGCCAGTAAAGTGGCGGGGGGGCCCCATGAGCAGTTCTTC.

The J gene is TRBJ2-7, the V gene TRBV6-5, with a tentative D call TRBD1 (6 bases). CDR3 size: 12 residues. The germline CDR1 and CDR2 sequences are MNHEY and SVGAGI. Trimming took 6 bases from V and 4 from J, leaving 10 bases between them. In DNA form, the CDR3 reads TGTGCCAGCAGCCGGACAGAGTACGAGCAGTACTTC. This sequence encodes CASSRTEYEQYF.

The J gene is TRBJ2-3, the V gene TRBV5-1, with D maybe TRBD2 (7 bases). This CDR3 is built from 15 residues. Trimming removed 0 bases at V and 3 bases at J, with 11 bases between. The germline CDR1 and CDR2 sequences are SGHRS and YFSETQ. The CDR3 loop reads CASSLVGGRTDTQYF. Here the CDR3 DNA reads TGCGCCAGCAGCTTGGTGGGGGGGCGGACAGATACGCAGTATTTT.

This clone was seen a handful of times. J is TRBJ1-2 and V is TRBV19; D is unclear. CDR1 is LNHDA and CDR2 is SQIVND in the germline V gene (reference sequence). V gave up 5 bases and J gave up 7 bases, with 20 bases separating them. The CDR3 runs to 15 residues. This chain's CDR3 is CASSSSGFVSRGYTF. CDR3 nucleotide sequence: TGTGCCAGTAGTTCGTCGGGATTTGTGTCGCGTGGCTACACCTTC.